This T cell receptor beta chain was sequenced in a study of identical twins. TCRdb re-called the 5' RACE reads with MiXCR, one entry per CDR3 protein. The table shows about 240,000 distinct CDR3 sequences, with roughly 10% occurring only once. Germline values: CDR1 MNHEY, CDR2 SMNVEV (reference sequence). The CDR3 contains 15 residues. With 4 bases removed from V and 0 bases from J, the gap between germline ends came to 10 bases. This chain uses TRBV27 with TRBJ1-3; possibly TRBD1 for D (6 bases). The receptor was isolated from a man aged 50 to 60 in good health. Sequenced sample: memory T cells sorted from blood. CDR3 bases: TGTGCCAGCAGTTCTACAGGGATCTCTGGAAACACCATATATTTT. This translates into CASSSTGISGNTIYF.